The rows below give T cell receptor beta chains drawn from one sample of a study of blood T cell repertoires in COVID-19. Repertoires were generated with immunoSEQ multiplex PCR, while TCRdb's copy carries only in-frame clones and drops some. The table lists tens of thousands of clones, more than 85% of them singletons. Sequenced material: peripheral blood. The receptors were sampled from a man between 65 and 85 years old with acute or convalescent COVID-19. The CDR3 runs from the conserved cysteine through the conserved F or W. Fields, in order: V gene, J gene, D gene, CDR3 DNA, CDR3 protein. The D gene is left open where the match is weak.

V gene: TRBV18
J gene: TRBJ2-2
D gene: NA
CDR3 DNA: TGTGCCAGCTCACCCAACCTCCGGACGGGGGACACCGGGGAGCTGTTTTTT
CDR3 protein: CASSPNLRTGDTGELFF

V gene: TRBV15
J gene: TRBJ2-3
D gene: NA
CDR3 DNA: TGTGCCACCAGCCCGCGGACACCCCCAGATACGCAGTATTTT
CDR3 protein: CATSPRTPPDTQYF

V gene: TRBV5-4
J gene: TRBJ2-7
D gene: TRBD2
CDR3 DNA: TGTGCCAGCAGCCCCACCGGGACTAGCTCCTCCTACGAGCAGTACTTC
CDR3 protein: CASSPTGTSSSYEQYF

V gene: TRBV29-1
J gene: TRBJ2-1
D gene: NA
CDR3 DNA: TGCAGCGTTGCAGGTTTAAGGGGCAGGTACAATGAGCAGTTCTTC
CDR3 protein: CSVAGLRGRYNEQFF

V gene: TRBV2
J gene: TRBJ2-7
D gene: NA
CDR3 DNA: TGTGCCAGCGATTGGGGCACTACCTACGAGCAGTACTTC
CDR3 protein: CASDWGTTYEQYF

V gene: TRBV6-2/TRBV6-3
J gene: TRBJ1-4
D gene: NA
CDR3 DNA: TGTGCCAGCAGTTACCGCGCCGCAGGGGCTGAAAAACTGTTTTTT
CDR3 protein: CASSYRAAGAEKLFF

V gene: TRBV7-3
J gene: TRBJ2-1
D gene: NA
CDR3 DNA: TGTGCCAGCAGCTTAACCAGCAATGAGCAGTTCTTC
CDR3 protein: CASSLTSNEQFF

V gene: TRBV7-9
J gene: TRBJ2-5
D gene: NA
CDR3 DNA: TGTGCCAGCAGCTCCCTCGAGCGGGTTGTGGAGACCCAGTACTTC
CDR3 protein: CASSSLERVVETQYF

V gene: TRBV19
J gene: TRBJ1-1
D gene: TRBD1
CDR3 DNA: TGTGCCAGTAGTATAGGGGCCAGGGGGCGCGAGACTGAAGCTTTCTTT
CDR3 protein: CASSIGARGRETEAFF

V gene: TRBV9
J gene: TRBJ2-3
D gene: NA
CDR3 DNA: TGTGCCAGCAGCGAGTCCGGTGGCGGGGTAGGGCAGTATTTT
CDR3 protein: CASSESGGGVGQYF

V gene: TRBV4-2
J gene: TRBJ1-3
D gene: NA
CDR3 DNA: TGTGCCAGCAGCCAAGTAGGTTTCGGGGGAAACACCATATATTTT
CDR3 protein: CASSQVGFGGNTIYF